This T cell receptor (beta chain) was recovered during a study of a mutant IDH1 vaccine in newly diagnosed glioma. The study, taken as a whole, reports: Evidence of vaccine-induced immune responses was documented in nearly 95% of patients.

The V gene lost 0 bases and the J gene lost 0 bases, with 9 bases spanning the gap. CDR1 LNHNV and CDR2 YYDKDF come from the germline V gene (reference sequence). This CDR3 is built from 16 residues. Assay: immunoSEQ multiplex PCR; the TCRdb copy retains only in-frame clones and omits some. Among fewer than 40,000 clones listed, around three quarters were seen once. The time point: week 5, during vaccination. A single vaccine dose contained 300 ug of mutant IDH1 20-mer peptide, and topical imiquimod was used with it. There were new WHO grade 3 or 4 astrocytomas in the donors, and these were IDH1-mutant and ATRX-lost. Comment on this clone: What it binds is not known.

The TCR originated in a man in his forties with glioma. The chain couples TRBV15 to TRBJ1-3; D is unresolved. The sequencing used PBMCs, collected from a glioma patient whose treatment included an IDH1 peptide vaccine. CDR3 bases: TGTGCCACCAGCAGAGATTCTTGGGACTCTGGAAACACCATATATTTT. Translating it yields CATSRDSWDSGNTIYF.